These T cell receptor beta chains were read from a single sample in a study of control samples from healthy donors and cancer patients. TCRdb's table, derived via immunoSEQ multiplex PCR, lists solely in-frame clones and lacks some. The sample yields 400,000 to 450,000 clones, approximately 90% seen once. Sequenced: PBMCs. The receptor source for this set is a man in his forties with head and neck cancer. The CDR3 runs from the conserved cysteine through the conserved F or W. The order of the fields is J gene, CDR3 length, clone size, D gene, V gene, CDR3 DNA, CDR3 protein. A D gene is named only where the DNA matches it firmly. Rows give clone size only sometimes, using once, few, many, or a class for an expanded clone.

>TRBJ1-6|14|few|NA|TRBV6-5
TGTGCCAGCAGACCAACAGAACCTAATTCACCCCTCCACTTT
CASRPTEPNSPLHF
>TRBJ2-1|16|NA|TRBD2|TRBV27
TGTGCCAGCATGGAACCGCGACTAGCGGGTTACAATGAGCAGTTCTTC
CASMEPRLAGYNEQFF
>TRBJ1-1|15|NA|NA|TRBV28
TGTGCCAGCAGTTTACACGGACAAGCGAACACTGAAGCTTTCTTT
CASSLHGQANTEAFF
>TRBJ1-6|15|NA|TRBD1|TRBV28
TGTGCCAGCAGTTTAAGGGACAGGCCTAATTCACCCCTCCACTTT
CASSLRDRPNSPLHF
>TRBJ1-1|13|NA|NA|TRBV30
TGTGCCTGGGATGGCGCCGGGGACACTGAAGCTTTCTTT
CAWDGAGDTEAFF
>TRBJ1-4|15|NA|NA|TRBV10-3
TGTGCCATCAGTGAAAGGGAGGGCTTTAATGAAAAACTGTTTTTT
CAISEREGFNEKLFF
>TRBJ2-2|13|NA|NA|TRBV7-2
TGTGCCAGCAGGTGGGGGGCCCCCGGGGAGCTGTTTTTT
CASRWGAPGELFF
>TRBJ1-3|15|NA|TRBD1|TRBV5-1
TGCGCCAGCAGCTCACTGGACAGGGGGCATGACACCATATATTTT
CASSSLDRGHDTIYF
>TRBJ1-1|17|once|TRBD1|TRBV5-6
TGTGCCAGCATCCTTGCGGGTCAGGGGGCTAGGAACACTGAAGCTTTCTTT
CASILAGQGARNTEAFF
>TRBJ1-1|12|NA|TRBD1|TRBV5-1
TGCGCCAGCAGCTTGCCGGGACAGGGAGCTTTCTTT
CASSLPGQGAFF
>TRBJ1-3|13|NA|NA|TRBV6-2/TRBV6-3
TGTGCCAGCAGTTACGGAGAGGGCTGGACCATATATTTT
CASSYGEGWTIYF
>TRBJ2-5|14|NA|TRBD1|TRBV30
TGTGCCTGGAGTCCAGGGACAGAGCAAGAGACCCAGTACTTC
CAWSPGTEQETQYF
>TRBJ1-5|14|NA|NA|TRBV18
TGTGCCAGCTCGCCGGATGCTAGCAATCAGCCCCAGCATTTT
CASSPDASNQPQHF
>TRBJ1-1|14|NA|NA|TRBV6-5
TGTGCCAGCAGGCTACCCGGGGGTAACACTGAAGCTTTCTTT
CASRLPGGNTEAFF
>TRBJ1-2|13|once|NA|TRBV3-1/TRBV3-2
TGTGCCAGCAGCCAAGGATGGGGTGATGGCTACACCTTC
CASSQGWGDGYTF
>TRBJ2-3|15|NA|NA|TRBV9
TGTGCCAGCAGCGTAGGGTCGGGGGTCACAGATACGCAGTATTTT
CASSVGSGVTDTQYF
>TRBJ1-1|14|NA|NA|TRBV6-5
TGTGCCACCCGCCGGGGCGCTGGGAACACTGAAGCTTTCTTT
CATRRGAGNTEAFF
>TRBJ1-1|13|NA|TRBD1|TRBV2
TGTGCCAGCAGTGACAGGGGGAGGACTGAAGCTTTCTTT
CASSDRGRTEAFF
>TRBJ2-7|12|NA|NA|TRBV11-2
TGTGCCAGCAGCCTCGACAACTACGAGCAGTACTTC
CASSLDNYEQYF
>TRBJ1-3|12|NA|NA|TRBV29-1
TGCAGCGTTGAACGGGACGATGACACCATATATTTT
CSVERDDDTIYF
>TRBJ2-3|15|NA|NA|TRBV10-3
TGTGCCATCAGTGAACCGGGGTCAAGCACAGATACGCAGTATTTT
CAISEPGSSTDTQYF
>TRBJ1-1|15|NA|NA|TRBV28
TGTGCCAGCAGCTCCGTAGGGTGGACGAACACTGAAGCTTTCTTT
CASSSVGWTNTEAFF
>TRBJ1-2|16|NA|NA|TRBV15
TGTGCCACCAGCAGAGATCTGGCGGAATTTAGGAACGGCTACACCTTC
CATSRDLAEFRNGYTF
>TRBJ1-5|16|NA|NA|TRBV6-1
TGTGCCAGCAGTGACCGGTTTGGGGCAGCTAATCAGCCCCAGCATTTT
CASSDRFGAANQPQHF
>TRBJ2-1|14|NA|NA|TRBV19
TGTGCCAGTACCTCCTCGAGGACTGTCAATGAGCAGTTCTTC
CASTSSRTVNEQFF
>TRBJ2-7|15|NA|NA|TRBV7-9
TGTGCCAGCAGCTTACGGCCACCTAGCTCCTACGAGCAGTACTTC
CASSLRPPSSYEQYF
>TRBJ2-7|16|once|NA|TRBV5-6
TGTGCCAGCAGCTTGGTCTGGAGGGTTAACTCCTACGAGCAGTACTTC
CASSLVWRVNSYEQYF
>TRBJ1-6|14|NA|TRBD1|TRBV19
TGTGCCAGTAGCTGGGGACAGACCGATTCACCCCTCCACTTT
CASSWGQTDSPLHF
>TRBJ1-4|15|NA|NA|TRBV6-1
TGTGCCAGCAGTGAGTCGGTACAGTCTAATGAAAAACTGTTTTTT
CASSESVQSNEKLFF
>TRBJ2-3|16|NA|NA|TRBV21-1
TGTGCCAGCAGCAAAAGTCAGCGGGGGCCCACAAATACGCAGTATTTT
CASSKSQRGPTNTQYF
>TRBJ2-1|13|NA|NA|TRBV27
TGTGCCAGCCACCCAACGGGGAACAGGTCACAGTTCTTC
CASHPTGNRSQFF
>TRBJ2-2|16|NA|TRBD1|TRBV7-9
TGTGCCAGCAGCTCTCGACAGGGGGCTGGCATCGGGGAGCTGTTTTTT
CASSSRQGAGIGELFF
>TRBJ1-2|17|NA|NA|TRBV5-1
TGCGCCAGCAGCTTGGACGGATCGGGGGCAGGCGATGGTGGCTACACCTTC
CASSLDGSGAGDGGYTF
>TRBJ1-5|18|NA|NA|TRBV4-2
TGTGCCAGCAGCCAAGATGGTTGGGGAGACCATAGCAATCAGCCCCAGCATTTT
CASSQDGWGDHSNQPQHF
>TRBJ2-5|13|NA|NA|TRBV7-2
TGTGTCAGCAGCTTAGAAGGGGCAGGGACCCAGTACTTC
CVSSLEGAGTQYF
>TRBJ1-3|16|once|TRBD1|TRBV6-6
TGTGCCAGCAGCTTAATGGGACAGGGGTACGGAAACACCATATATTTT
CASSLMGQGYGNTIYF